This TCR beta chain was sequenced for a study of blood T cell repertoires in COVID-19. CDR1 is SGHRS, CDR2 YFSETQ, per germline. The V gene lost 1 base and the J gene lost 1 base, with 8 bases spanning the gap. The CDR3 loop spans 14 amino acids. As handled by the study authors: Amplified reference gene primers provided the basis for estimating nucleated cell counts. TCRdb's copy holds only in-frame clones and misses some; the assay was immunoSEQ multiplex PCR. That table gives V, J and clone size, and the DNA gave D and trimming. The sample includes approximately 150,000 clones, 65% to 85% of them seen just once.

The specimen was PBMCs or T cells enriched from blood (not recorded which). The sequence was obtained from a middle-aged woman with acute COVID-19. The chain recombines TRBV5-1 with TRBJ1-1, with D possibly matching TRBD1 (6 bases). CDR3: CASSLQQGNTEAFF. The CDR3 DNA reads as TGCGCCAGCAGCTTGCAACAGGGGAACACTGAAGCTTTCTTT. Variable domain in full (rest from reference TRBV5-1 and TRBJ1-1): KAGVTQTPRYLIKTRGQQVTLSCSPISGHRSVSWYQQTPGQGLQFLFEYFSETQRNKGNFPGRFSGRQFSNSRSEMNVSTLELGDSALYLCASSLQQGNTEAFFGQGTRLTVV.